One T cell receptor beta chain is described in this entry. Its matching antigen is unknown. An Oncomine TCR Beta short-read assay was used to sequence the DNA from cultured CD4+ T cells. TCRdb itself ran the PCR reads through MiXCR, one entry per CDR3 protein. In the table there are approximately 21,000 distinct CDR3 sequences, approximately 56% of which are singletons. V shed 3 bases and J shed 0 bases, with 9 bases lying between them. From germline, CDR1 is KGHSH and CDR2 LQKENI. CDR3 length: 15 residues. The entry originates in a study of vaccination and CD4 T cells after COVID-19. As to treatment: approximately 10-day PBMC culture with coronavirus spike peptide pools or control peptides (ViraFEST assay). Expansion of antigen-specific T cells with peptide pools by ViraFEST preceded sequencing of TCRs. At days 3 and 7, half the medium was exchanged for fresh IL-2 medium.

The sample consisted of CD4+ T cells from blood, cultured in vitro, taken after SARS-CoV-2 vaccination. This clonotype was obtained from a human donor who received a COVID-19 vaccine. This chain uses TRBV18 with TRBJ1-3; D is possibly TRBD1 (6 bases). The CDR3 is CASSPGTNSGNTIYF. The CDR3 nucleotides are TGTGCCAGCTCACCCGGGACAAACTCTGGAAACACCATATATTTT. The whole variable domain, remainder taken from reference TRBV18 and TRBJ1-3, is NAGVMQNPRHLVRRRGQEARLRCSPMKGHSHVYWYRQLPEEGLKFMVYLQKENIIDESGMPKERFSAEFPKEGPSILRIQQVVRGDSAAYFCASSPGTNSGNTIYFGEGSWLTVV.